This T cell receptor (beta chain) was obtained from a study of cytomegalovirus exposure and HLA in healthy donors. Study-level points and caveats: TCR beta chain V- and J-gene trimming was linked, in a later analysis, to a missense variant in DCLRE1C. Most TCR sequences proved rare, with some public TCRs found in many donors. The listing of 150 to 200 TCR beta chains classed them as cytomegalovirus-associated.

PCR involved 60 Vbeta and 13 Jbeta primers. The table came from immunoSEQ multiplex PCR; TCRdb's copy has only in-frame clones and leaves some out. Of under 130,000 clones listed, over 80% were seen once; the top ten hold around 6.9%. The CDR3 covers 13 residues. Germline V lookup: CDR1 SGHRS, CDR2 YFSETQ. V was clipped by 5 bases and J by 3 bases; unmatched bases: 3. As to this clone: Its antigen remains unidentified.

The donors gave bone marrow, and they were healthy. Sequenced material: PBMCs. V gene TRBV5-1 combines with J gene TRBJ1-1; TRBD1 aligns across 8 bases. The sequence was obtained from a man under 40 in good health and CMV-seropositive. CDR3 in amino acids: CASRKDRDTEAFF. CDR3 in DNA: TGCGCCAGCAGAAAGGACAGGGACACTGAAGCTTTCTTT.